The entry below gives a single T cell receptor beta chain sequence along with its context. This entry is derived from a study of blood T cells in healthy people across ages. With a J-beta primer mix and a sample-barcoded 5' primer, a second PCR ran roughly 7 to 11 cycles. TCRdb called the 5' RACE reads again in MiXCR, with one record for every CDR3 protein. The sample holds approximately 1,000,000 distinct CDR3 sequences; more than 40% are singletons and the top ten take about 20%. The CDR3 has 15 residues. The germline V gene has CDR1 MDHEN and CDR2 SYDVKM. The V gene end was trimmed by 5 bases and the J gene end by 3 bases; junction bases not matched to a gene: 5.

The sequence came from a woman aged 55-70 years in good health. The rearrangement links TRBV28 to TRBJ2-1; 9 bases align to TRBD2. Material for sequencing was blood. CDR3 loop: CASSDSGSLYNEQFF. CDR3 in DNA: TGTGCCAGCAGTGATAGCGGGAGCCTCTACAATGAGCAGTTCTTC.